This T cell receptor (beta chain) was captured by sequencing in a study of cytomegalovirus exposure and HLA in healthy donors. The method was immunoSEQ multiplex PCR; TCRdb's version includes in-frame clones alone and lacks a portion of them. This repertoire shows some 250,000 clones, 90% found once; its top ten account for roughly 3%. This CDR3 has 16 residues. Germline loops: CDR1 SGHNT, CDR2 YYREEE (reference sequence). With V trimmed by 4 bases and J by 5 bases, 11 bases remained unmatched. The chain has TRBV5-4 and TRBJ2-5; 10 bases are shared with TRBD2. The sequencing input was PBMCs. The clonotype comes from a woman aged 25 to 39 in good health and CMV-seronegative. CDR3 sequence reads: CASSKALAGVGETQYF. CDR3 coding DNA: TGTGCCAGCAGCAAAGCCCTAGCGGGAGTCGGGGAGACCCAGTACTTC.